These T cell receptor beta chains were read from a single sample in a study of blood T cell repertoires in COVID-19. Generated by immunoSEQ multiplex PCR, the TCRdb table keeps only in-frame clones and is missing some. Of 100,000 to 150,000 clones listed, about 85% were seen once; the top ten hold just over 6.5%. The sample taken for sequencing was peripheral blood. The receptors were sampled from a man older than 75 with active or convalescent COVID-19. Both conserved end residues are part of each CDR3. A D gene is named only where the DNA matches it firmly. Not all rows give a size; the values are once, few, many and, for expanded clones, a class.

TRBD1 | TRBJ1-2 | . | 15 | TRBV19 | TGTGCCAGTAGTGGCCCGACAGGGGGCCGCTATGGCTACACCTTC | CASSGPTGGRYGYTF
. | TRBJ1-2 | . | 15 | TRBV15 | TGTGCCACCAGCAGAACTCAAAGGACAGAGATTGGCTACACCTTC | CATSRTQRTEIGYTF
TRBD1 | TRBJ2-7 | . | 13 | TRBV2 | TGTGCCAGCAGTGGGACAGGGTTAGGCGAGCAGTACTTC | CASSGTGLGEQYF
TRBD2 | TRBJ2-1 | . | 18 | TRBV6-1 | TGTGCCAGCAGTGAATCCCGGCCACTAGCGGTCGGCTACAATGAGCAGTTCTTC | CASSESRPLAVGYNEQFF
TRBD2 | TRBJ2-3 | few | 14 | TRBV6-5 | TGTGCCAGCAGTCGGGGACTAGCGGCAGATACGCAGTATTTT | CASSRGLAADTQYF
. | TRBJ1-5 | . | 14 | TRBV5-5 | TGTGCCAGCAGCTTGGGACAGTTGGATCAGCCCCAGCATTTT | CASSLGQLDQPQHF
TRBD2 | TRBJ2-1 | . | 20 | TRBV19 | TGTGCCAGTAGAACACAGGGGACCTTAACTAGCGGGAGGGCTGTGAATGAGCAGTTCTTC | CASRTQGTLTSGRAVNEQFF
. | TRBJ2-7 | . | 11 | TRBV12-3/TRBV12-4 | TGTGCCAGCAGGGACAACTACGAGCAGTACTTC | CASRDNYEQYF
. | TRBJ1-5 | . | 12 | TRBV6-2/TRBV6-3 | TGTGCCAGCAGCTGGGGAGATCAGCCCCAGCATTTT | CASSWGDQPQHF
TRBD2 | TRBJ2-5 | . | 16 | TRBV7-2 | TGTGCCAGCAGCTTAGCGCCGGGAGGGCCGGGGGAGACCCAGTACTTC | CASSLAPGGPGETQYF
. | TRBJ1-3 | once | 14 | TRBV19 | TGTGCCAGTAGTGGGGGGGCCGGAGGAAACACCATATATTTT | CASSGGAGGNTIYF
. | TRBJ2-5 | . | 17 | TRBV21-1 | TGTGCCAGCAGCAAAAAGAGGACTAGCGGGATAAAAAAGACCCAGTACTTC | CASSKKRTSGIKKTQYF
. | TRBJ2-7 | . | 15 | TRBV19 | TGTGCCAGTAGTTTTCGACAGGAGAGCTCCTACGAGCAGTACTTC | CASSFRQESSYEQYF
TRBD1 | TRBJ1-1 | . | 14 | TRBV30 | TGTGCCTGGAAAATCAGGACAGGGCCCGTTGAAGCTTTCTTT | CAWKIRTGPVEAFF
. | TRBJ1-2 | once | 15 | TRBV28 | TGTGCCAGCAGTCACGCGGGGGGCGAGTTTACGGGCTACACCTTC | CASSHAGGEFTGYTF
TRBD2 | TRBJ2-7 | . | 15 | TRBV6-5 | TGTGCCAGCAGTTACTTCGGTACTAGCGGGGGCGAGCAGTACTTC | CASSYFGTSGGEQYF
. | TRBJ2-5 | . | 14 | TRBV30 | TGTGCCTGGAGTGTAAAGGGGTTGGAGGAGACCCAGTACTTC | CAWSVKGLEETQYF
. | TRBJ2-7 | . | 13 | TRBV19 | TGTGCCAGTAGTCCTCAGGGATACTACGAGCAGTACTTC | CASSPQGYYEQYF
. | TRBJ1-2 | . | 16 | TRBV25-1 | TGTGCCAGCAGTGAAGGTGGGGCAGATGCTAACTATGGCTACACCTTC | CASSEGGADANYGYTF
TRBD1 | TRBJ2-7 | . | 15 | TRBV7-2 | TGTGCCAGCAGCCCCCAACAGGGGGCGTTCTTCGAGCAGTACTTC | CASSPQQGAFFEQYF
. | TRBJ1-1 | . | 14 | TRBV6-5 | TGTGCCAGCAGTTACCACAGGGTCGGCACTGAAGCTTTCTTT | CASSYHRVGTEAFF
. | TRBJ1-5 | . | 13 | TRBV27 | TGTGCCAGCAGCTTCGGGGAGAATCAGCCCCAGCATTTT | CASSFGENQPQHF
. | TRBJ1-2 | . | 13 | TRBV29-1 | TGCAGCGTGGGGGGGAGAACACCAACTGGCTACACCTTC | CSVGGRTPTGYTF
TRBD2 | TRBJ2-2 | . | 15 | TRBV5-4 | TGTGCCAGCAGCTCAACGACTAGCCCCACCGGGGAGCTGTTTTTT | CASSSTTSPTGELFF
. | TRBJ2-7 | . | 11 | TRBV20-1 | TGCAGTGCCGAACAGGGACCCGAGCAGTACTTC | CSAEQGPEQYF
TRBD1 | TRBJ1-4 | . | 14 | TRBV4-3 | TGCGCCAGCAGCCCGTCCCGGACAGGGGGAAAACTGTTTTTT | CASSPSRTGGKLFF
TRBD1 | TRBJ2-7 | . | 14 | TRBV2 | TGTGCCAGCAGTGAATGGACAGGGATCTACGAGCAGTACTTC | CASSEWTGIYEQYF
. | TRBJ1-6 | few | 15 | TRBV28 | TGTGCCAGCAGTTTAATAGCGGGCAATAATTCACCCCTCCACTTT | CASSLIAGNNSPLHF
. | TRBJ2-7 | . | 14 | TRBV2 | TGTGCCAGCAGTTCAGGGATTGAGTCCTACGAGCAGTACTTC | CASSSGIESYEQYF
. | TRBJ2-6 | . | 17 | TRBV24-1 | TGTGCCACCAGTGATTCACAAGGGGGCTCTGGGGCCAACGTCCTGACTTTC | CATSDSQGGSGANVLTF
. | TRBJ1-2 | few | 12 | TRBV12-3/TRBV12-4 | TGTGCCAGCAGTTTGTTCGGGAATGGCTACACCTTC | CASSLFGNGYTF
TRBD2 | TRBJ2-1 | . | 16 | TRBV7-3 | TGTGCCAGCAGCATTAAACTAGCGGGAGAAAGGAATGAGCAGTTCTTC | CASSIKLAGERNEQFF
TRBD1 | TRBJ1-2 | . | 15 | TRBV11-2 | TGTGCCAGCAGCCAATCTTGGACAGGCAACTATGGCTACACCTTC | CASSQSWTGNYGYTF
. | TRBJ2-2 | . | 14 | TRBV15 | TGTGCCACCAGCGGCAGTGCGGTCGCCGGGGAGCTGTTTTTT | CATSGSAVAGELFF
TRBD1 | TRBJ2-1 | . | 14 | TRBV7-8 | TGTGCCAGCAGCCCACAGGGGACCTACAATGAGCAGTTCTTC | CASSPQGTYNEQFF
TRBD1 | TRBJ2-7 | few | 13 | TRBV7-2 | TGTGCCAGCAGCCTGACAGGGTACGACGAGCAGTACTTC | CASSLTGYDEQYF
. | TRBJ2-1 | . | 17 | TRBV3-1/TRBV3-2 | TGTGCCAGCAGCCAAGAAAGGGAGCGGGCAAGGGCGAACGAGCAGTTCTTC | CASSQERERARANEQFF
. | TRBJ2-6 | . | 15 | TRBV5-1 | TGCGCCAGCAGCTTGGATCGGCAGGGAAAGGACGTCCTGACTTTC | CASSLDRQGKDVLTF
. | TRBJ2-7 | . | 16 | TRBV24-1 | TGTGCCACCAGTGACCCCGACCCTCCTCAGGACTACGAGCAGTACTTC | CATSDPDPPQDYEQYF
. | TRBJ2-3 | few | 14 | TRBV18 | TGTGCCAGCTCAACCGGACTCAGCACAGATACGCAGTATTTT | CASSTGLSTDTQYF
TRBD1 | TRBJ2-7 | . | 14 | TRBV4-1 | TGCGCCAGCAGCCCTTCAGGGGGACCCTACGAGCAGTACTTC | CASSPSGGPYEQYF
. | TRBJ2-1 | . | 15 | TRBV7-2 | TGTGCCAGCAGCTTAAATCCAGTTGCGGTCAATGAGCAGTTCTTC | CASSLNPVAVNEQFF
. | TRBJ1-5 | . | 13 | TRBV6-5 | TGTGCCAGCAGCGCGGAGCCCAATCAGCCCCAGCATTTT | CASSAEPNQPQHF
TRBD1 | TRBJ2-7 | few | 17 | TRBV18 | TGTGCCAGCTCACGGACTTTCCCTCAGGGGGCCAACTACGAGCAGTACTTC | CASSRTFPQGANYEQYF
. | TRBJ1-1 | . | 13 | TRBV12-3/TRBV12-4 | TGTGCCAGCAGAAGGGGTCAGGCCACTGAAGCTTTCTTT | CASRRGQATEAFF
TRBD2 | TRBJ2-4 | . | 15 | TRBV15 | TGTGCCACCAGCAGAGATTTAGCGGGCCCCCCCGCTCAGTACTTC | CATSRDLAGPPAQYF
TRBD2 | TRBJ2-1 | . | 12 | TRBV7-2 | TGTGCCAGCGGGGGGGGTCCCAATGAGCAGTTCTTC | CASGGGPNEQFF
. | TRBJ1-2 | few | 15 | TRBV9 | TGTGCCAGCAGCGTGGGTGGGCCTGTTTCGGAAGGCTACACCTTC | CASSVGGPVSEGYTF
. | TRBJ2-1 | . | 13 | TRBV19 | TGTGCCAGTAGTAGGGACTTCGGCAATGAGCAGTTCTTC | CASSRDFGNEQFF
TRBD1 | TRBJ2-4 | . | 17 | TRBV5-1 | TGCGCCAGCAGCAGGGGACAGGGGGTAGATTCCAAAAACATTCAGTACTTC | CASSRGQGVDSKNIQYF
TRBD1 | TRBJ2-1 | . | 20 | TRBV29-1 | TGCAGCGTTGAAGCACTACGCCGGGACAGGAAGACACCCGTGGGCTATGAGCAGTTCTTC | CSVEALRRDRKTPVGYEQFF
. | TRBJ1-2 | once | 15 | TRBV30 | TGTGCCTGGAGTGTACCCAGGAACATTAACTATGGCTACACCTTC | CAWSVPRNINYGYTF
. | TRBJ1-3 | . | 16 | TRBV7-6 | TGTGCCAGCAGCTTAGGCGGCAGGGGAAATGGAAACACCATATATTTT | CASSLGGRGNGNTIYF
. | TRBJ2-5 | . | 14 | TRBV19 | TGTGCCAGTAGTATCCAGGGTAACATGGAGACCCAGTACTTC | CASSIQGNMETQYF
. | TRBJ1-1 | . | 13 | TRBV20-1 | TGCAGTGCTAGTGGGCAGGCCGGCACTGAAGCTTTCTTT | CSASGQAGTEAFF
. | TRBJ1-4 | . | 13 | TRBV7-2 | TGTGCCAGCAGCATTCGGGGGAATGAAAAACTGTTTTTT | CASSIRGNEKLFF
. | TRBJ2-2 | . | 14 | TRBV28 | TGTGCCAGCAGTCCGGACTATAACACCGGGGAGCTGTTTTTT | CASSPDYNTGELFF
. | TRBJ1-6 | . | 15 | TRBV5-6 | TGTGCCAGCAGCTTCCAACAGGGAGGGGGTTCACCCCTCCACTTT | CASSFQQGGGSPLHF
TRBD2 | TRBJ2-3 | . | 14 | TRBV7-2 | TGTGCCAGCAGCCCCCGGACTAGCGCAGATACGCAGTATTTT | CASSPRTSADTQYF